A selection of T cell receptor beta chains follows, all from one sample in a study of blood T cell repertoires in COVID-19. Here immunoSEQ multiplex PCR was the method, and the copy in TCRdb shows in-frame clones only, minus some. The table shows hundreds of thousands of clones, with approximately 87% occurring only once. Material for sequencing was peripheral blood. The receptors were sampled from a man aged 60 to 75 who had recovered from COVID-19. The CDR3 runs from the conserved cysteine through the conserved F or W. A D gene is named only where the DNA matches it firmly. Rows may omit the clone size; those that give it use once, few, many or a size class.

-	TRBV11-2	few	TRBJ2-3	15	CASSLVEGSTDTQYF	TGTGCCAGCAGCTTAGTGGAGGGCTCTACAGATACGCAGTATTTT
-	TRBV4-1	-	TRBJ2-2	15	CASRGELENTGELFF	TGCGCCAGCAGGGGCGAACTGGAGAACACCGGGGAGCTGTTTTTT
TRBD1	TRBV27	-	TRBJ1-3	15	CASRGDRGLGNTIYF	TGTGCCAGCAGGGGAGACAGGGGGCTGGGAAACACCATATATTTT
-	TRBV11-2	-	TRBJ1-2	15	CASSLAGQKYYGYTF	TGTGCCAGCAGCTTAGCCGGACAGAAGTATTATGGCTACACCTTC
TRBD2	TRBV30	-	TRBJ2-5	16	CAWGFTRGLAGWTQYF	TGTGCCTGGGGCTTCACACGAGGACTAGCCGGGTGGACCCAGTACTTC
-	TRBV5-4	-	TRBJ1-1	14	CASSRGGEGTEAFF	TGTGCCAGCAGCCGGGGGGGAGAGGGCACTGAAGCTTTCTTT
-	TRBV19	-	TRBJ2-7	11	CASSSGYEQYF	TGTGCCAGTAGTTCGGGCTACGAGCAGTACTTC
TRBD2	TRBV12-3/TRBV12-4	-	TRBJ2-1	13	CASSGAGGNEQFF	TGTGCCAGCAGTGGGGCGGGAGGGAATGAGCAGTTCTTC
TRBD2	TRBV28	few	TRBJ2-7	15	CASRGETSGDYEQYF	TGTGCCAGCAGAGGAGAAACTAGCGGAGACTACGAGCAGTACTTC
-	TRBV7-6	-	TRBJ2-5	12	CASSPEVETQYF	TGTGCCAGCAGCCCAGAGGTGGAGACCCAGTACTTC
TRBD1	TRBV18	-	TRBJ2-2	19	CASSPLPIQGEGNTGELFF	TGTGCCAGCTCACCCCTCCCTATACAGGGGGAAGGTAACACCGGGGAGCTGTTTTTT
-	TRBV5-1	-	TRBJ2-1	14	CASSLGAGDNEQFF	TGCGCCAGCAGCTTGGGAGCAGGCGACAATGAGCAGTTCTTC
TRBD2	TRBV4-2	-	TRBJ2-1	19	CASSPSRTSGVSSYNEQFF	TGTGCCAGCAGCCCCTCTAGGACTAGCGGGGTGAGCTCCTACAATGAGCAGTTCTTC
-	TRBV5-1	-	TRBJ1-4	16	CASSSRDTRGVEKLFF	TGCGCCAGCAGCTCCCGGGACACCCGGGGAGTAGAAAAACTGTTTTTT
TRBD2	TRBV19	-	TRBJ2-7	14	CASSSYSSGYEQYF	TGTGCCAGTAGTAGCTATTCTAGCGGCTACGAGCAGTACTTC
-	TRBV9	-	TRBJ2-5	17	CASSVNLREGDQETQYF	TGTGCCAGCAGCGTAAATTTGAGAGAGGGGGACCAAGAGACCCAGTACTTC
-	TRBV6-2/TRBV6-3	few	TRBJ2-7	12	CASSGHSSEQYF	TGTGCCAGCAGTGGACACAGCAGCGAGCAGTACTTC
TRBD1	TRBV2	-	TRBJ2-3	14	CASEEQGATDTQYF	TGTGCCAGCGAGGAACAGGGGGCCACAGATACGCAGTATTTT
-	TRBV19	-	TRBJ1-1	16	CASTTLRRGPIGEAFF	TGTGCCAGTACCACTCTCAGGAGGGGTCCTATCGGTGAAGCTTTCTTT
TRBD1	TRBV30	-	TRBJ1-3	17	CAWSEETGAISGNTIYF	TGTGCCTGGAGTGAGGAGACAGGGGCGATCTCTGGAAACACCATATATTTT
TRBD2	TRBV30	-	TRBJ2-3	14	CAWSIAGGPDTQYF	TGTGCCTGGAGTATAGCGGGAGGGCCAGATACGCAGTATTTT
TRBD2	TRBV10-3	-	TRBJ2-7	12	CAISESTGGQYF	TGTGCCATCAGTGAGTCGACGGGGGGGCAGTACTTC
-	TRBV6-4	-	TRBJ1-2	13	CASRRAGGYGYTF	TGTGCCAGCAGGAGGGCAGGAGGATATGGCTACACCTTC